This is a list of T cell receptor beta chains from one sample in a study of blood T cell repertoires in COVID-19. Produced via immunoSEQ multiplex PCR; TCRdb's table is partial and in-frame only. The sample holds 250,000 to 300,000 clones, 70% to 90% seen once. Sample: PBMCs or T cells enriched from blood (not recorded which). These receptors all come from a woman aged 25 to 39 who had recovered from COVID-19. CDR3s include the opening cysteine and the closing phenylalanine or tryptophan. The D gene is left open where the match is weak. Only some rows state a clone size, as once, few, many or a class for expanded clones.

v_call: TRBV28; j_call: TRBJ1-2; clone_size: -; d_call: TRBD1; cdr3_nt: TGTGCCGGGGACAGGGGGAACACCTTC; cdr3_aa: CAGDRGNTF
v_call: TRBV4-3; j_call: TRBJ1-2; clone_size: -; d_call: -; cdr3_nt: TGCGCCAGCAGCCAGGCTCTACGGGGAGGAGAAGGCCCCAATGGCTACACCTTC; cdr3_aa: CASSQALRGGEGPNGYTF
v_call: TRBV1; j_call: TRBJ2-7; clone_size: -; d_call: -; cdr3_nt: TGCACCAGCAGCCATGATGGACTAGCGGGCTACGAGCAGTACTTC; cdr3_aa: CTSSHDGLAGYEQYF
v_call: TRBV9; j_call: TRBJ2-1; clone_size: -; d_call: TRBD2; cdr3_nt: TGTGCCAGCAGCGTGACCCGACTAGCGGGAGGGTCCGATGAGCAGTTCTTC; cdr3_aa: CASSVTRLAGGSDEQFF
v_call: TRBV4-1; j_call: TRBJ2-2; clone_size: -; d_call: TRBD1; cdr3_nt: TGCGCCAGCAGCCCATACAGGGGCCGGGAGCTGTTTTTT; cdr3_aa: CASSPYRGRELFF
v_call: TRBV5-1; j_call: TRBJ2-2; clone_size: -; d_call: -; cdr3_nt: TGCGCCAGCAGCTGGGGAACAGGGCCGCCGACCACCGGGGAGCTGTTTTTT; cdr3_aa: CASSWGTGPPTTGELFF
v_call: TRBV27; j_call: TRBJ2-1; clone_size: -; d_call: -; cdr3_nt: TGTGCCAGCAGTTTACCCGGCACAGGGCCGAATTACAATGAGCAGTTCTTC; cdr3_aa: CASSLPGTGPNYNEQFF
v_call: TRBV7-2; j_call: TRBJ2-5; clone_size: -; d_call: TRBD2; cdr3_nt: TGTGCCAGCAGCCACAACAACTTAGCGGGGGGGCCTGTGGAGACCCAGTACTTC; cdr3_aa: CASSHNNLAGGPVETQYF
v_call: TRBV19; j_call: TRBJ1-5; clone_size: -; d_call: TRBD1; cdr3_nt: TGTGCCACCGGGGACAGGGTGAATAGCAATCAGCCCCAGCATTTT; cdr3_aa: CATGDRVNSNQPQHF
v_call: TRBV3-1/TRBV3-2; j_call: TRBJ2-7; clone_size: -; d_call: -; cdr3_nt: TGTGCCAGCAGCCAAAGGACTTACAGCTATTACGAGCAGTACTTC; cdr3_aa: CASSQRTYSYYEQYF
v_call: TRBV6-5; j_call: TRBJ1-1; clone_size: -; d_call: -; cdr3_nt: TGTGCCAGCAGTTACCTATTTGGAGCGAACACTGAAGCTTTCTTT; cdr3_aa: CASSYLFGANTEAFF
v_call: TRBV5-1; j_call: TRBJ2-5; clone_size: few; d_call: -; cdr3_nt: TGCGCCAGCAGCTTGGCTACAGGGACCCAAGAGACCCAGTACTTC; cdr3_aa: CASSLATGTQETQYF
v_call: TRBV3-1/TRBV3-2; j_call: TRBJ2-6; clone_size: -; d_call: TRBD1; cdr3_nt: TGTGCCAGCAGCGCGGACAGGGGTAACGGGGCCAACGTCCTGACTTTC; cdr3_aa: CASSADRGNGANVLTF
v_call: TRBV6-5; j_call: TRBJ2-7; clone_size: -; d_call: TRBD1; cdr3_nt: TGTGCCAGCAGTTACGCAGGGGGCGGTGGGGAGCAGTACTTC; cdr3_aa: CASSYAGGGGEQYF
v_call: TRBV3-1/TRBV3-2; j_call: TRBJ1-5; clone_size: -; d_call: -; cdr3_nt: TGTGCCAGCAGCTCCCTCGGGGTAGGTCAGCCCCAGCATTTT; cdr3_aa: CASSSLGVGQPQHF
v_call: TRBV4-3; j_call: TRBJ2-7; clone_size: -; d_call: -; cdr3_nt: TGCGCCAGCAGCCAATACAGGGAATCGGGAGAGCAGTACTTC; cdr3_aa: CASSQYRESGEQYF
v_call: TRBV10-3; j_call: TRBJ1-4; clone_size: -; d_call: TRBD1; cdr3_nt: TGTGCCATCAGTTCCGGGACAGGGAGGATAAAACTGTTTTTT; cdr3_aa: CAISSGTGRIKLFF
v_call: TRBV12-5; j_call: TRBJ2-7; clone_size: -; d_call: TRBD1; cdr3_nt: TGTGCGACCCGGACCGGGACAGGCCACGAGCAGTACTTC; cdr3_aa: CATRTGTGHEQYF
v_call: TRBV5-8; j_call: TRBJ1-1; clone_size: -; d_call: -; cdr3_nt: TGTGCCTCGTTTCGCTTCAGGGCTGAAGCTTTCTTT; cdr3_aa: CASFRFRAEAFF
v_call: TRBV28; j_call: TRBJ1-2; clone_size: -; d_call: -; cdr3_nt: TGTGCCAGCAGTTCCCCCACAGGCATCTATGGCTACACCTTC; cdr3_aa: CASSSPTGIYGYTF
v_call: TRBV7-6; j_call: TRBJ2-3; clone_size: -; d_call: -; cdr3_nt: TGTGCCAGCAGCTTAGAAGTGGCGGCAGATACGCAGTATTTT; cdr3_aa: CASSLEVAADTQYF
v_call: TRBV4-1; j_call: TRBJ1-6; clone_size: -; d_call: -; cdr3_nt: TGCGCCAGCAGCCAAGATAGGGTGGGGAGTTCACCCCTCCACTTT; cdr3_aa: CASSQDRVGSSPLHF
v_call: TRBV18; j_call: TRBJ1-4; clone_size: -; d_call: -; cdr3_nt: TGTGCCAGCTCGCGGGGGAGCCTAGAAAAACTGTTTTTT; cdr3_aa: CASSRGSLEKLFF